What follows are 32 T cell receptor beta chains derived from one specimen sequenced in a study of blood T cell repertoires in COVID-19. Clones were sequenced by immunoSEQ multiplex PCR, and TCRdb holds only the in-frame ones, with some missing. The data contain 95,000 to 150,000 clones, approximately 68% of them singletons. What was sequenced was peripheral blood. Receptor source: a woman between 65 and 79 years old with acute or convalescent COVID-19.

The rearrangement uses TRBV5-1 and TRBJ2-1; 9 nucleotides agree with TRBD1. CDR3 length: 16 amino acids. CDR1 is SGHRS, CDR2 YFSETQ, per germline. J lost 8 bases, V lost 4 bases, and 13 bases had no gene match. CDR3 loop: CASSGLQGAGVYEQFF. The CDR3 coding sequence is TGCGCCAGCAGCGGCTTACAGGGGGCCGGAGTTTATGAGCAGTTCTTC.

The chain links TRBV5-5 to TRBJ1-1, with 9 bases that match TRBD1. Germline trimming cut 8 bases from V and 7 bases from J; bases unmatched to any gene: 15. The germline gives CDR1 SGHKS, CDR2 YYEKEE (reference sequence). The CDR3 loop spans 15 amino acids. The CDR3: CASTVRGQGSGEAFF. The CDR3 nucleotides read TGTGCCAGTACAGTCCGGGGACAGGGATCGGGTGAAGCTTTCTTT.

The chain couples TRBV7-6 to TRBJ1-4; D is perhaps TRBD1 (5 bases). From germline, CDR1 is SGHVS and CDR2 FNYEAQ. Trimming left V 5 bases short and J 5 bases short, with 12 bases between. CDR3 length equals 14 residues. CDR3 region: CASSGGRGNEKLFF. DNA of the CDR3: TGTGCCAGCAGCGGCGGGCGGGGGAATGAAAAACTGTTTTTT.

Comment on this clone: A read error may account for a junction end that differs from germline. The chain is built from TRBV5-4 and TRBJ2-1, with 14 nucleotides matching TRBD2. The CDR3 consists of 15 residues. Germline values: CDR1 SGHNT, CDR2 YYREEE (reference sequence). CDR3 amino acids: CASSLGTSGSREQFF. Written as DNA, the CDR3 is TGTGCCAGCAGTTTGGGGACTAGCGGGAGTAGAGAGCAGTTCTTC.

V is TRBV3-1 (or the pseudogene TRBV3-2) and J is TRBJ2-5; 8 positions match TRBD2. The CDR3 totals 15 residues. CDR1 is LGHDT and CDR2 is YNNKEL in the germline V gene (reference sequence). Trimming at V came to 0 bases and at J to 5 bases, leaving 5 bases not matched to a gene. The CDR3 here is CASSQEGLVFETQYF. CDR3 DNA sequence: TGTGCCAGCAGCCAAGAGGGACTAGTCTTTGAGACCCAGTACTTC.

This clone has more than one count but fewer than ten. The chain carries TRBV4-1 and TRBJ1-2; TRBD1 matches at 12 bases. J gave up 8 bases and V 5 bases, and 9 bases lay outside the gene matches. The CDR3 totals 15 residues. In germline, CDR1 is MGHRA, CDR2 YSYEKL. The CDR3 region has the DNA TGCGCCAGCAGCAGGACGGGACAGGGGGCCCGAGGCTACACCTTC. Amino acids: CASSRTGQGARGYTF.

The V and J genes are TRBV29-1 and TRBJ2-7; possible D gene TRBD1, 7 bases. This CDR3 has 18 amino acids. With 6 bases removed from V and 0 bases from J, the gap between germline ends came to 27 bases. The germline gives CDR1 SQVTM, CDR2 ANQGSEA. The CDR3 here is CSVVAPAAGGRYSYEQYF. The DNA of the CDR3 is TGCAGCGTCGTGGCACCTGCTGCAGGGGGGCGTTACTCCTACGAGCAGTACTTC.

This clone was counted only a few times. This chain connects TRBV7-9 to TRBJ2-3; 8 bases are a match to TRBD1. Germline loops: CDR1 SEHNR, CDR2 FQNEAQ (reference sequence). The V segment lost 6 bases and the J segment 4 bases; nucleotides outside the gene matches: 6. The length of the CDR3 is 14 residues. The CDR3: CASSPLQGADTQYF. In nucleotides, the CDR3 is TGTGCCAGCAGTCCTTTACAGGGGGCAGATACGCAGTATTTT.

This clone was found once. The chain employs TRBV9 and TRBJ2-3; 7 bases map to TRBD1. This CDR3 comprises 16 residues. Germline CDR1 is SGDLS and CDR2 is YYNGEE. V lost 0 bases, J lost 3 bases, and 7 bases stayed unmatched. Here the CDR3 DNA reads TGTGCCAGCAGCGTAGATGGTAGGGGGCTTACAGATACGCAGTATTTT. It specifies CASSVDGRGLTDTQYF.

This clone was seen ten or more times. The rearrangement uses TRBV12-3 or TRBV12-4 and TRBJ2-2; unclear D gene. V was pared by 7 bases and J by 5 bases, with 5 bases between. The CDR3 is 11 amino acids. CDR3 region: CASTFTGELFF. CDR3 DNA: TGTGCCAGCACCTTTACCGGGGAGCTGTTTTTT.

V is TRBV7-2 and J is TRBJ2-7, with D perhaps matching TRBD1 (5 bases). CDR3 length: 12 amino acids. Trimming stripped 0 bases from V and 8 bases from J, with 8 bases between. The V gene's germline CDR1 is SGHTA and CDR2 FQGNSA. The CDR3 reads CASSLAPGQQYF. In nucleotides, the CDR3 is TGTGCCAGCAGCTTAGCGCCAGGGCAGCAGTACTTC.

This clone appeared a few times. This chain links TRBV30 with TRBJ2-2; D might be TRBD2 (6 bases). This CDR3 spans 15 amino acids. Germline CDR1 GTSNPN, CDR2 SVGIG (reference sequence). V was trimmed by 5 bases and J by 4 bases, leaving 17 bases between them. Written as DNA, the CDR3 is TGTGCCTGGGGGGGGAGAGTAATCCTCACCGGGGAGCTGTTTTTT. As protein: CAWGGRVILTGELFF.

The gene calls are TRBV30 and TRBJ1-5, with a tentative D call TRBD1 (6 bases). Looked up from germline, CDR1 is GTSNPN and CDR2 is SVGIG (reference sequence). The ends were cut back, 5 bases at V and 3 bases at J, with 17 bases in the middle. There are 15 residues in the CDR3. CDR3 region: CAWGRPGTTNQPQHF. DNA of the CDR3: TGTGCCTGGGGTCGGCCCGGGACAACCAATCAGCCCCAGCATTTT.

The sample holds one count of this clone. The chain joins TRBV29-1 to TRBJ2-5; tentatively, D is TRBD1 (6 bases). The CDR3 is made up of 12 amino acids. V was pared by 4 bases and J by 5 bases, with 11 bases between. Germline V gene lookup returns CDR1 SQVTM and CDR2 ANQGSEA. CDR3 amino acids: CSVVTRGETQYF. CDR3 in DNA: TGCAGCGTTGTCACCAGGGGCGAGACCCAGTACTTC.

The rearrangement joins TRBV5-4 to TRBJ2-7; the match to TRBD2 covers 7 bases. Trimming took 3 bases from V and 2 from J; bases not matched to a gene: 11. The CDR3 is 16 residues long. From germline, CDR1 is SGHNT and CDR2 YYREEE (reference sequence). The CDR3 region has the DNA TGTGCCAGCAGCTCGAACGGGGAGGGGCGCACCTACGAGCAGTACTTC. It is translated as CASSSNGEGRTYEQYF.

The rearrangement joins TRBV19 to TRBJ1-4; TRBD1 matches 7 bases. CDR1 and CDR2 (germline): LNHDA, SQIVND (reference sequence). This CDR3 is built from 14 residues. V was clipped by 9 bases and J by 7 bases; unmatched bases: 11. CDR3 residues: CASHNRGLGEKLFF. The CDR3 nucleotides are TGTGCCAGCCATAACAGGGGACTAGGTGAAAAACTGTTTTTT.

In the case of this clone: The sample holds other DNA sequences that translate to the same CDR3. CDR3 region: CASSPGTNQPQHF. In DNA form, the CDR3 reads TGTGCCAGCTCACCGGGCACTAATCAGCCCCAGCATTTT. This chain links TRBV18 with TRBJ1-5, with D unclear. This CDR3 has 13 amino acids. From germline, CDR1 is KGHSH and CDR2 LQKENI. Trimming removed 3 bases at V and 4 bases at J, with 7 bases between.

This clone was observed a few times. The chain carries TRBV6-6 and TRBJ2-1, with TRBD2 matching over 15 bases. CDR3 length: 18 residues. Trimming removed 5 bases from V and 7 bases from J; junction bases left unmatched: 12. Germline lookup yields CDR1 MNHNY and CDR2 SVGAGI (reference sequence). The CDR3 sequence is CASSRRPGLAGGQNEQFF. In DNA form, the CDR3 reads TGTGCCAGCAGTCGAAGACCGGGACTAGCGGGGGGCCAGAATGAGCAGTTCTTC.

V is TRBV5-5 and J is TRBJ2-3; weak D call: TRBD2 (5 bases). This CDR3 is 14 amino acids long. V dropped 0 bases and J dropped 0 bases, with 5 bases sitting between them. Germline lookup yields CDR1 SGHKS and CDR2 YYEKEE (reference sequence). In DNA, the CDR3 is TGTGCCAGCAGCTTGGCGGGGAGCACAGATACGCAGTATTTT. This gives the protein CASSLAGSTDTQYF.

CDR3 sequence (DNA): TGTGCCAGCAGTTTGACCGACAGGGGGTGGTACTTC. Protein product: CASSLTDRGWYF. The V call is TRBV6-5, the J call TRBJ2-7; TRBD1 aligns across 9 bases. The CDR3 spans 12 residues. Germline CDR1 and CDR2: MNHEY and SVGAGI. J gave up 12 bases and V 4 bases, and 7 bases lay outside the gene matches.

The chain recombines TRBV5-3 with TRBJ2-3; 10 bases agree with TRBD1. TRBV5-3 is assigned to the ORF class and has an uncertain function. V lost 5 bases, J lost 2 bases, and 5 bases stayed unmatched. The CDR3 is made up of 15 amino acids. CDR3 in amino acids: CARSWGTGVTDTQYF. CDR3 nucleotide sequence: TGTGCCAGAAGTTGGGGGACAGGGGTCACAGATACGCAGTATTTT.

The V call is TRBV5-1, the J call TRBJ1-1; TRBD1 matches at 7 bases. V lost 4 bases to trimming and J lost 0 bases; unmatched junction nucleotides: 3. Germline lookup yields CDR1 SGHRS and CDR2 YFSETQ. The CDR3 has 14 residues. The CDR3, as DNA: TGCGCCAGCAGCCAGGGGGGCTTGAACACTGAAGCTTTCTTT. Translating it yields CASSQGGLNTEAFF.

The count of this clone is one. The rearrangement links TRBV6-5 to TRBJ2-7; 8 bases are a match to TRBD2. The length of the CDR3 is 15 residues. Per the germline V gene, CDR1 is MNHEY and CDR2 is SVGAGI. Trimming at V came to 5 bases and at J to 5 bases, leaving 11 bases not matched to a gene. The CDR3 spells CASSRLRTSFDEQYF. The CDR3 DNA reads as TGTGCCAGCAGTCGACTGAGGACTAGCTTTGACGAGCAGTACTTC.

There are a few counts of this clone. The chain links TRBV10-1 to TRBJ2-3; 9 bases fit TRBD1. V lost 6 bases to trimming and J lost 7 bases; unmatched junction nucleotides: 8. Looked up from germline, CDR1 is WNHNN and CDR2 is SYGVQD (reference sequence). The CDR3 covers 14 residues. CDR3 in DNA: TGCGCCAGCAGCAGCGGGACAGGGAGCAATACGCAGTATTTT. Its translation is CASSSGTGSNTQYF.

This clone was picked up one time. The rearrangement links TRBV13 to TRBJ2-3; perhaps TRBD2 as D (6 bases). CDR3 length: 14 amino acids. With 5 bases removed from V and 3 bases from J, the gap between germline ends came to 12 bases. Germline V gene lookup returns CDR1 PRHDT and CDR2 FYEKMQ (reference sequence). CDR3 bases: TGTGCCAGCAGCGAACGGACTAAAACAGATACGCAGTATTTT. Protein product: CASSERTKTDTQYF.

The table lists this clone with a few counts. The chain has TRBV6-1 and TRBJ2-3; 7 bases fit TRBD2. Germline CDR1 reads MNHNS; CDR2 reads SASEGT. After removal of 0 bases from V and 7 bases from J, the junction contained 7 bases not matched to a gene. CDR3 length: 15 residues. In nucleotides, the CDR3 is TGTGCCAGCAGTGAAGCGGGCGGGAGAAGGTATACGCAGTATTTT. This translates into CASSEAGGRRYTQYF.

The rearrangement joins TRBV9 to TRBJ1-2, with D perhaps TRBD1 (5 bases). Germline V gene lookup returns CDR1 SGDLS and CDR2 YYNGEE. V was clipped by 0 bases and J by 5 bases, with 8 bases between them. This CDR3 comprises 13 residues. CDR3: CASSVDGGYGYTF. In DNA form, the CDR3 reads TGTGCCAGCAGCGTAGATGGGGGGTATGGCTACACCTTC.

This clone was seen a handful of times. The V call is TRBV19, the J call TRBJ2-7; the match to TRBD2 covers 11 bases. CDR1 and CDR2 (germline): LNHDA, SQIVND (reference sequence). CDR3 length: 17 residues. V gave up 6 bases and J gave up 2 bases; unmatched junction bases: 12. CDR3 loop: CASRPGLAAPGAYEQYF. The CDR3 nucleotides are TGTGCCAGTAGACCGGGACTAGCGGCCCCGGGGGCCTACGAGCAGTACTTC.

This clone has only one observation. The chain employs TRBV5-1 and TRBJ2-3, with 9 nucleotides matching TRBD1. V shed 3 bases, J shed 4 bases, and the junction held 3 bases outside the gene matches. Germline V CDR1 and CDR2: SGHRS, YFSETQ. The CDR3 is 14 residues long. CDR3: CASSSGQGSDTQYF. CDR3 in DNA: TGCGCCAGCAGCTCGGGACAGGGATCAGATACGCAGTATTTT. Together with reference TRBV5-1 and TRBJ2-3, the CDR3 gives the full variable domain: KAGVTQTPRYLIKTRGQQVTLSCSPISGHRSVSWYQQTPGQGLQFLFEYFSETQRNKGNFPGRFSGRQFSNSRSEMNVSTLELGDSALYLCASSSGQGSDTQYFGPGTRLTVL.

The chain is built from TRBV10-3 and TRBJ1-2, with D possibly being TRBD1 (5 bases). Germline lookup yields CDR1 ENHRY and CDR2 SYGVKD. The CDR3 is 14 amino acids. The ends were cut back, 3 bases at V and 8 bases at J, with 16 bases in the middle. The CDR3: CAISDRDLGVGYTF. The CDR3, as DNA: TGTGCCATCAGTGATCGTGACTTAGGGGTCGGCTACACCTTC.

The chain links TRBV5-1 to TRBJ1-1; 9 bases are shared with TRBD1. The length of the CDR3 is 14 residues. Germline CDR1 reads SGHRS; CDR2 reads YFSETQ. Germline trimming cut 5 bases from V and 2 bases from J; bases unmatched to any gene: 4. The CDR3 nucleotides read TGCGCCAGCAGTAGGACAGGGGAAAACACTGAAGCTTTCTTT. Translated, it gives CASSRTGENTEAFF.

This clone was recorded a few times. V is TRBV12-3 or TRBV12-4 and J is TRBJ1-1; 9 bases match TRBD1. After removal of 7 bases from V and 11 bases from J, the junction contained 11 bases not matched to a gene. The CDR3 totals 13 residues. DNA of the CDR3: TGTGCCAGCACTTCATGGACAGGGGAGAGCGCTTTCTTT. Its translation: CASTSWTGESAFF.